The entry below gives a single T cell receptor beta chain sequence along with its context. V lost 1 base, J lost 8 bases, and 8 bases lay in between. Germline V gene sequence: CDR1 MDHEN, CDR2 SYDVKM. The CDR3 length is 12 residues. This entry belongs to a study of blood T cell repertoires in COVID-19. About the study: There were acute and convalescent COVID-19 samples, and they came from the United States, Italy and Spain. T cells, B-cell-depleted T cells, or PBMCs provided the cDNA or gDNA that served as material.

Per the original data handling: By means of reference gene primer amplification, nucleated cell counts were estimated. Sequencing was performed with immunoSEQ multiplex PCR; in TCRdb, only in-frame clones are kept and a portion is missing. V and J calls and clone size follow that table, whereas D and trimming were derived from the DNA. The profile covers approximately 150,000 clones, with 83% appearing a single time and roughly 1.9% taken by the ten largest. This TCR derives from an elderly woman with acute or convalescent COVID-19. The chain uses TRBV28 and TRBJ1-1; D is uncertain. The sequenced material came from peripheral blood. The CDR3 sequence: CASSLFDGEAFF. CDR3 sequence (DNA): TGTGCCAGCAGTTTATTTGACGGGGAAGCTTTCTTT.